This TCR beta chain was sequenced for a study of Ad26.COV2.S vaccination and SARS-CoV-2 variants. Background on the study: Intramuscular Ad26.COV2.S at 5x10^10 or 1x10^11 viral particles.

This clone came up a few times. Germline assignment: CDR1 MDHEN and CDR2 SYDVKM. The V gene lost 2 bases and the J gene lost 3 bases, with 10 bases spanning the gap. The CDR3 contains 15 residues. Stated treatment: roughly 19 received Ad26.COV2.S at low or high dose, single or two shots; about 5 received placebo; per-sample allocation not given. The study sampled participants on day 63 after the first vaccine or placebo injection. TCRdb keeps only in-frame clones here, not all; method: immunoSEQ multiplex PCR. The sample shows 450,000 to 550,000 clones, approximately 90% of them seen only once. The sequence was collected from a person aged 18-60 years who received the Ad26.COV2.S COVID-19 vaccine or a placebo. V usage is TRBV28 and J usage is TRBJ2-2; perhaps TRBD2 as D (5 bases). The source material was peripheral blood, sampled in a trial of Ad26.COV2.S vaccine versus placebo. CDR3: CASSLTSRDTGELFF. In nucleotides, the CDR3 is TGTGCCAGCAGTTTAACGTCGAGGGACACCGGGGAGCTGTTTTTT.